The present T cell receptor (beta chain) was sequenced within a study of blood T cell repertoires in COVID-19 (TCRdb year 2020). General notes on the study: Samples from collaborators originated in the United States, Italy and Spain and spanned both the acute and convalescent phases of COVID-19. The prospective study material was composed of cDNA or gDNA derived from T cells, B-cell-depleted T cells, or PBMCs. Where available, HLA class I and class II types were obtained from metadata supplied by the sample provider rather than from assay-based typing. A de-identified subject ID, COVID-19 status, age in years and sex were almost always included in the sample metadata. The repertoires were released in a freely available public database meant as a resource for research on the immune response to SARS-CoV-2. Subjects who had been exposed to COVID-19, were actively infected with it, or had recovered from it provided the deeply sampled blood TCRbeta repertoires that made up the dataset. The samples were drawn from two sources: the first 160 participants of the ongoing ImmuneRACE study, and fewer than 1,500 subjects contributed by 6 global collaborators. Study-level results and caveats: How much clinical and demographic metadata was included differed by source and by participant, and the metadata was provided uncurated.

V sheds 0 bases and J sheds 0 bases, leaving 7 bases between their ends. Inclusive of the bounding cysteine and phenylalanine, the CDR3 is 14 residues long. CDR3 DNA is the only sequence kept; it has 42 bases, read in frame from the first base. CDR1 and CDR2 were assigned from the germline V gene as SGHRS and YFSETQ. This clone appeared once. No cognate antigen has been identified for it. No much larger clonotype is one base removed from it; base qualities were not supplied. The sample carries other DNA sequences with the same CDR3. Participants in the prospective study were enrolled through a virtual design, were aged roughly 18 to 100 years, and lived in approximately 25 United States geographic areas. Cohort assignment in the prospective study relied on participant-reported clinical history from a screening survey and a study questionnaire. Recovered participants in ImmuneRACE Cohort 3 were defined as having two consecutive negative NP/OP PCR tests, clearance from a healthcare professional, or resolution of symptoms. In the prospective study, mobile phlebotomists collected whole blood, serum and a nasopharyngeal or oropharyngeal swab from each participant. Participants in the prospective study had the option to provide additional blood draws and questionnaires over an approximately 2-month period. Prospective study blood samples were shipped either frozen or at room temperature before DNA extraction.

TCRbeta CDR3 regions were amplified from genomic DNA by means of the immunoSEQ Assay, a bias-controlled multiplex PCR. The original pipeline was this. Nucleated cell counts per sample were estimated from amplification of reference gene primers within the assay. To quantify the absolute abundance of each unique TCRbeta CDR3 rearrangement, sequence reads were collapsed and filtered. Productive Simpson clonality was computed per sample as the square root of Simpson's diversity index over productive rearrangements. TCRdb retrieved this table from immuneACCESS and kept in-frame rearrangements only. Not all clones are present; in checked studies, unresolved V genes account for under half, and no reason is known for the remainder. From that table come the V and J calls and clone size; the DNA was used to work out D and trimming. The sample records 230,000 or so clones, about 88% of which are singletons. The ten largest clones represent just over 2.5% of the sample.

Input material: PBMCs or T cells enriched from blood (not recorded which). The TCR sequence derives from a woman in her twenties or thirties who had recovered from COVID-19. The V and J segments used are TRBV5-1 and TRBJ2-7; the D gene is not confidently resolved. CDR3 sequence: CASSLVLSSYEQYF. The DNA is TGCGCCAGCAGCTTGGTCCTCAGCTCCTACGAGCAGTACTTC. The full variable domain, completed from the reference TRBV5-1 and TRBJ2-7 proteins outside the CDR3, reads KAGVTQTPRYLIKTRGQQVTLSCSPISGHRSVSWYQQTPGQGLQFLFEYFSETQRNKGNFPGRFSGRQFSNSRSEMNVSTLELGDSALYLCASSLVLSSYEQYFGPGTRLTVT.